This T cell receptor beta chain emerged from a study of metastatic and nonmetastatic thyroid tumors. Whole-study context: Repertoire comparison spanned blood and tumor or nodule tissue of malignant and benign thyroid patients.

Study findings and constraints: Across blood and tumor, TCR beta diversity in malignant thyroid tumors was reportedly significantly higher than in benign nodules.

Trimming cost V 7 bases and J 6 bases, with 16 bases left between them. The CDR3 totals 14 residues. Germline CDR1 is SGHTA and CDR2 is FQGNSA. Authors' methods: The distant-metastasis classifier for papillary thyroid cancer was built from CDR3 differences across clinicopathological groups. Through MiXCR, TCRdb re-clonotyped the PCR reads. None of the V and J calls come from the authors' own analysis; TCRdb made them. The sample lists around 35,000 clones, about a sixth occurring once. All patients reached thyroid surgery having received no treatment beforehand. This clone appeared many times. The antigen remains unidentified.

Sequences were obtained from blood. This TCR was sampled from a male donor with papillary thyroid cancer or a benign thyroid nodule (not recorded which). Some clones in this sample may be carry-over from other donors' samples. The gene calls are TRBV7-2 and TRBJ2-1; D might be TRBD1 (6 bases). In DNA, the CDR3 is TGTGCCAGCAAGAAGGTCAGGGGTGGCAATGAGCAGTTCTTC. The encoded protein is CASKKVRGGNEQFF.